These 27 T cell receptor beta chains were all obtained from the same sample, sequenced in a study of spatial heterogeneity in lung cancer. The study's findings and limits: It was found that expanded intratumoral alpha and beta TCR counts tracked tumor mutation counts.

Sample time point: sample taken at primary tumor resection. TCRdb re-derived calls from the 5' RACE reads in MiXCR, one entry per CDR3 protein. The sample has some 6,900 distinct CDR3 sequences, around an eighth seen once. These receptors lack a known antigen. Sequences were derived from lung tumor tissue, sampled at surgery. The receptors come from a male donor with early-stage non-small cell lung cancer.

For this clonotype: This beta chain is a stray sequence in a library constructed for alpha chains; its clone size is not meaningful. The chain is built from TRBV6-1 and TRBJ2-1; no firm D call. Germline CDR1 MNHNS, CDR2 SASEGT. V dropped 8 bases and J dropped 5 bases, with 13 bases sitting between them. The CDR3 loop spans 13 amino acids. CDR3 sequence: CASRKVSDNEQFF. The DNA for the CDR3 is TGTGCCAGCCGAAAGGTTTCTGACAATGAGCAGTTCTTC.

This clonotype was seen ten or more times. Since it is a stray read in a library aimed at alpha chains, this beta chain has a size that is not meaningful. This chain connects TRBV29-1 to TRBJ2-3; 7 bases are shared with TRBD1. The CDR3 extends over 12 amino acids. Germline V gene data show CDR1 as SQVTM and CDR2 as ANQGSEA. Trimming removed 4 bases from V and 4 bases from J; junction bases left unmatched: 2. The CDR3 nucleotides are TGCAGCGTTGTGCAGGGGGCAGATACGCAGTATTTT. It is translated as CSVVQGADTQYF.

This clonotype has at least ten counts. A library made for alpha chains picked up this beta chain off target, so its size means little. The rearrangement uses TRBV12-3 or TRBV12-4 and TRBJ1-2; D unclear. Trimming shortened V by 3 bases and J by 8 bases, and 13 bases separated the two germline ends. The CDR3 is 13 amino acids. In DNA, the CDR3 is TGTGCCAGCAGTTTGTGGGTGGCGCAGGGCTACACCTTC. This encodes CASSLWVAQGYTF.

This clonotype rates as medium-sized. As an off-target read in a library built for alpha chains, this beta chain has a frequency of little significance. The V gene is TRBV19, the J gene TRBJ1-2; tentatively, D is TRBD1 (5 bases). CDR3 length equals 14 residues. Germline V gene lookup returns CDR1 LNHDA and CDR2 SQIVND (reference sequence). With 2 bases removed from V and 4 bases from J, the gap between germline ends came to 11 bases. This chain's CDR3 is CASSISEGRYGYTF. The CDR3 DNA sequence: TGTGCCAGTAGTATATCGGAGGGGCGCTATGGCTACACCTTC.

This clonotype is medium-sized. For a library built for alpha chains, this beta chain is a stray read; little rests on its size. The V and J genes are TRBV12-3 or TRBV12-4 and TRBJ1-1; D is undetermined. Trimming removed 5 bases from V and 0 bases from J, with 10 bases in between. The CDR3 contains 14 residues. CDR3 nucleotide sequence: TGTGCCAGCAGTCTGGACGGGATGAACACTGAAGCTTTCTTT. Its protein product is CASSLDGMNTEAFF.

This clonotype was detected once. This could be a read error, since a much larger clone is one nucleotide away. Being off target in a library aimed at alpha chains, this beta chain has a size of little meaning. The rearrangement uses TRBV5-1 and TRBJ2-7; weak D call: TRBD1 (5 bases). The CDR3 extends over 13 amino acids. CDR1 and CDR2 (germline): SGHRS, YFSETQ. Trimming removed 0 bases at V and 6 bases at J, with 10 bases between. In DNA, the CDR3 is TGCGCCAGCAGCTTGGACAGGTTTACCGAGCAGTACTTC. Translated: CASSLDRFTEQYF.

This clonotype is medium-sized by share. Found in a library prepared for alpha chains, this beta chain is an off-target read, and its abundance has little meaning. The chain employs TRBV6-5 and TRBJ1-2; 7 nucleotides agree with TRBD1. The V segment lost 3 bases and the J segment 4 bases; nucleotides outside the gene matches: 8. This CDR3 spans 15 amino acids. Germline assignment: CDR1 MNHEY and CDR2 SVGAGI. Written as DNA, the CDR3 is TGTGCCAGCAGTTATACTCGGGACAGCGTCTATGGCTACACCTTC. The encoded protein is CASSYTRDSVYGYTF.

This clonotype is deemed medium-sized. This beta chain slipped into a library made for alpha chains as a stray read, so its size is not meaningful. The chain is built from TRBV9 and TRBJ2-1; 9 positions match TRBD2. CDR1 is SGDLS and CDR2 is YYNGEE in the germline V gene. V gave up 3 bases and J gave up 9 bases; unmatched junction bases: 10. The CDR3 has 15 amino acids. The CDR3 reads CASSAGTSFFGEQFF. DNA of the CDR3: TGTGCCAGCAGCGCCGGGACTAGCTTCTTCGGTGAGCAGTTCTTC.

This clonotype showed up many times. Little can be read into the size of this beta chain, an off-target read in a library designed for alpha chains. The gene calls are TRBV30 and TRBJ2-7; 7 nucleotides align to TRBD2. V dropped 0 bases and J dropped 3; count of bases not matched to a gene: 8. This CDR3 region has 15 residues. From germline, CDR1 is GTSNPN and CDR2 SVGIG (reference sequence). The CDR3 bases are TGTGCCTGGAGTGTCCGTAGGACTAGAGTCTACGAGCAGTACTTC. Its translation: CAWSVRRTRVYEQYF.

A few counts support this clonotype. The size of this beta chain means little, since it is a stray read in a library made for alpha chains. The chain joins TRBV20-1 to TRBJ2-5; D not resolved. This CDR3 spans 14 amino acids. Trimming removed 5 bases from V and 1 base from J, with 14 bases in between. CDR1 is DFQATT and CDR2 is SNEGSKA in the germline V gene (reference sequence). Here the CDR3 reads CSALELAAQETQYF. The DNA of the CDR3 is TGCAGTGCTTTGGAGCTGGCGGCCCAAGAGACCCAGTACTTC.

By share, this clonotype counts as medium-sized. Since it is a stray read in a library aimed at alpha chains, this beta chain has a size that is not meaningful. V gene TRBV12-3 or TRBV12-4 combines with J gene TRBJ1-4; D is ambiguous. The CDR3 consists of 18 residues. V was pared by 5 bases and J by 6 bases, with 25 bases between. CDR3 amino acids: CASSAAQDGVFEDEKLFF. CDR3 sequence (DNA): TGTGCCAGCAGTGCGGCTCAAGACGGTGTATTCGAGGATGAAAAACTGTTTTTT.

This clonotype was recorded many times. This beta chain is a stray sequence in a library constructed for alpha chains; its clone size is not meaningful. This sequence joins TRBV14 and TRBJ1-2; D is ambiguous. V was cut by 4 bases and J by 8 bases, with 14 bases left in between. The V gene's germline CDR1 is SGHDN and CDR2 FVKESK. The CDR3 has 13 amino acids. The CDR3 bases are TGTGCCAGCAGCCCGCGATTTGTAGACGGCTACACCTTC. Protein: CASSPRFVDGYTF.

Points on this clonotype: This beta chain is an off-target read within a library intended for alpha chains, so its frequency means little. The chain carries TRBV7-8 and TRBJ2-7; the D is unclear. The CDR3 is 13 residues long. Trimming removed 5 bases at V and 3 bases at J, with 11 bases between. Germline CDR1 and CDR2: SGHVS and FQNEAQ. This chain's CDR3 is CASSPGRLYEQYF. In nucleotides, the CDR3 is TGTGCCAGCAGCCCTGGACGGCTCTACGAGCAGTACTTC.

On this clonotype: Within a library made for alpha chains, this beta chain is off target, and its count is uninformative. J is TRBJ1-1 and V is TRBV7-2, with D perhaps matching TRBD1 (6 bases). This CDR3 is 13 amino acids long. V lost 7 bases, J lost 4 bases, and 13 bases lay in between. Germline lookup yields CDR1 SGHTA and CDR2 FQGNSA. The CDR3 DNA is TGTGCCAGCATCTTTACAGGGACCACTGAAGCTTTCTTT. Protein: CASIFTGTTEAFF.

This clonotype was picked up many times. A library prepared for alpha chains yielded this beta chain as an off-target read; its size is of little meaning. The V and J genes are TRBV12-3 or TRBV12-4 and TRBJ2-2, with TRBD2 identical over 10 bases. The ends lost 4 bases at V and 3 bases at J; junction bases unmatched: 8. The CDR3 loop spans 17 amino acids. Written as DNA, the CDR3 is TGTGCCAGCAGTTCACCCCGCCTAGCGGGAGACACCGGGGAGCTGTTTTTT. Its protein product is CASSSPRLAGDTGELFF.

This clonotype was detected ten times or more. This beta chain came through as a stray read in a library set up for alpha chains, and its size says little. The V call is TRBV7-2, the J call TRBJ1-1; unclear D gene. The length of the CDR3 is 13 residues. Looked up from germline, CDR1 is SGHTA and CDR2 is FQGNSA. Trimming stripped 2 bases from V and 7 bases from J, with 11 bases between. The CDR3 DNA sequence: TGTGCCAGCAGCTTAAGGTTGGGCGGTGAAGCTTTCTTT. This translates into CASSLRLGGEAFF.

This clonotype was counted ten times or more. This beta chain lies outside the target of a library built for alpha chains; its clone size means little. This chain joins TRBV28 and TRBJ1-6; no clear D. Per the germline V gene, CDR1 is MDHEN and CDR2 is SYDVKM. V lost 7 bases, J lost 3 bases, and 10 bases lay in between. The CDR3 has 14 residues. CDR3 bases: TGTGCCAGCAATATCCCGGACTATAATTCACCCCTCCACTTT. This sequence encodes CASNIPDYNSPLHF. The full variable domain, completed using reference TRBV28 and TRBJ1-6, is DVKVTQSSRYLVKRTGEKVFLECVQDMDHENMFWYRQDPGLGLRLIYFSYDVKMKEKGDIPEGYSVSREKKERFSLILESASTNQTSMYLCASNIPDYNSPLHFGNGTRLTVT.

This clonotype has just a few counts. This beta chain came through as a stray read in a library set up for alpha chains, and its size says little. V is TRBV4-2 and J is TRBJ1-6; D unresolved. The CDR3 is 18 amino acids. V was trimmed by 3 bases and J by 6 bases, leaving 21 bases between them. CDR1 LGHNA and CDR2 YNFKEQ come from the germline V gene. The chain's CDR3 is CASSQDLAGRGSNSPLHF. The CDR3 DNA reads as TGTGCCAGCAGCCAGGATCTAGCGGGCCGAGGTTCTAATTCACCCCTCCACTTT.

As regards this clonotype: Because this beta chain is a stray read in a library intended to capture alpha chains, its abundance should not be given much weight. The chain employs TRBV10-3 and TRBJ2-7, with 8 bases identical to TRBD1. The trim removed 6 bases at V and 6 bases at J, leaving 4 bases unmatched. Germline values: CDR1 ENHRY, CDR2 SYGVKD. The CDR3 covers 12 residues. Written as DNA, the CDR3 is TGTGCCATCAGCCGGACAGGGACCGAGCAGTACTTC. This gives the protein CAISRTGTEQYF.

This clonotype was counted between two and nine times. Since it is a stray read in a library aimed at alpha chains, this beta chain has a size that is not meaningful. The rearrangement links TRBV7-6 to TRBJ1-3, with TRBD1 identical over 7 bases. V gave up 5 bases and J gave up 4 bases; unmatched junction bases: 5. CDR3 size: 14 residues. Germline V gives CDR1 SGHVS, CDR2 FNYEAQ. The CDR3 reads CASSPRGTGNTIYF. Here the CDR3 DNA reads TGTGCCAGCAGCCCCAGGGGGACAGGAAACACCATATATTTT.

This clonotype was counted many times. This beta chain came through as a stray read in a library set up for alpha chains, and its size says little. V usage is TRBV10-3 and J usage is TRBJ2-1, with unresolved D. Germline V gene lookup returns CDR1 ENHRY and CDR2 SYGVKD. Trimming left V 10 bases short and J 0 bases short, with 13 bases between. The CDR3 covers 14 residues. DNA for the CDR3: TGTGCCAGCGAGCGAGAGAGCTCCTACAATGAGCAGTTCTTC. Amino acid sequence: CASERESSYNEQFF.

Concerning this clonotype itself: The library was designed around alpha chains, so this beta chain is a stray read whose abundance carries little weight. The CDR3 nucleotides read TGTGCCAGCAGTTTTAAGAGCACAGATACGCAGTATTTT. Translating it yields CASSFKSTDTQYF. The rearrangement uses TRBV27 and TRBJ2-3; D is unclear. V was pared by 3 bases and J by 0 bases, with 4 bases between. Germline CDR1 MNHEY, CDR2 SMNVEV (reference sequence). This CDR3 comprises 13 residues.

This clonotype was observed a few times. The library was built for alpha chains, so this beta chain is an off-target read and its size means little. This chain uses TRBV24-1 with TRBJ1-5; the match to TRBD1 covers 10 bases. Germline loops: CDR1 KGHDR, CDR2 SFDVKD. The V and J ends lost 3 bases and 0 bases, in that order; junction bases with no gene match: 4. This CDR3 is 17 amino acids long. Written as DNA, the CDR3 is TGTGCCACCAGTGATGGGACAGGGGCGATTAGCAATCAGCCCCAGCATTTT. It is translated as CATSDGTGAISNQPQHF.

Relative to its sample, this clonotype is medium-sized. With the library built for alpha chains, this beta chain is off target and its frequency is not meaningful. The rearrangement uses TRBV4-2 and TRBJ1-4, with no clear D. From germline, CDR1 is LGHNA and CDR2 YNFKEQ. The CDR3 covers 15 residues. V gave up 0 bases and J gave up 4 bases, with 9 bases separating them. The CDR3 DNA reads TGTGCCAGCAGCCAAGAACACGTTTTTAATGAAAAACTGTTTTTT. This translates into CASSQEHVFNEKLFF.

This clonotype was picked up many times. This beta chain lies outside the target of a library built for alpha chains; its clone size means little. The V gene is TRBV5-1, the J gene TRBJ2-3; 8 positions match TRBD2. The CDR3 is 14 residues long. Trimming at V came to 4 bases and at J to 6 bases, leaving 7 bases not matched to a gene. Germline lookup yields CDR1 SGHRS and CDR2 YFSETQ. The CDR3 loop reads CASSLGTSSDTQYF. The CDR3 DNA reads TGCGCCAGCAGCCTAGGGACTAGTTCGGATACGCAGTATTTT.

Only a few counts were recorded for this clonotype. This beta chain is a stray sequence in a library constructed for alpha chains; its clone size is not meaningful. CDR3 bases: TGCGCCAGCAGCCCGGACAGGGGTCCTACTAAGAGCTCCTACGAGCAGTACTTC. It is translated as CASSPDRGPTKSSYEQYF. This chain uses TRBV4-1 with TRBJ2-7; 9 positions agree with TRBD1. Germline V gene data show CDR1 as MGHRA and CDR2 as YSYEKL. The ends lost 4 bases at V and 0 bases at J; junction bases unmatched: 13. This CDR3 region has 18 residues.

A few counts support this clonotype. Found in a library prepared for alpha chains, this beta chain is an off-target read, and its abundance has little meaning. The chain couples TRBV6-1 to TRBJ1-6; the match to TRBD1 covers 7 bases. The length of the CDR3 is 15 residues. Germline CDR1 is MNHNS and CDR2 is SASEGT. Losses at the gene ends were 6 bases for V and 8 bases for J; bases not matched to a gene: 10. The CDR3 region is CASRGVRDRDSPLHF. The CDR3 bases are TGTGCCAGCAGAGGGGTCCGGGACAGAGATTCACCCCTCCACTTT.